This T cell receptor (beta chain) is from a study of cytomegalovirus exposure and HLA in healthy donors. V was clipped by 5 bases and J by 5 bases; unmatched bases: 8. The CDR3 covers 15 residues. Germline V gene lookup returns CDR1 KGHSH and CDR2 LQKENI. PCR primers comprised 60 Vbeta and 13 Jbeta primers. This table comes from immunoSEQ multiplex PCR, and its TCRdb copy is limited to in-frame clones, with some not included. The repertoire holds approximately 78,000 clones, with 50% to 80% as singletons. The sequenced sample consisted of PBMCs. The receptor's source is a man between 40 and 49 years old in good health and CMV-seropositive. The chain recombines TRBV18 with TRBJ2-1, with 8 nucleotides matching TRBD1. The CDR3 reads CASSKGQAPNNEQFF. CDR3 sequence (DNA): TGTGCCAGCTCAAAGGGACAGGCCCCCAACAATGAGCAGTTCTTC.